The rows below give T cell receptor beta chains drawn from one sample of a study of lymphopenia after photon versus proton radiotherapy. Measured with immunoSEQ multiplex PCR; TCRdb has only the in-frame clones, and not every one. The sample records just over 30,000 clones, approximately 95% being singletons. The sequenced sample was peripheral blood, obtained from a patient treated with photon-based radiotherapy. The receptors stem from a woman between 45 and 65 years old with cholangiocarcinoma. The CDR3 runs from the conserved cysteine through the conserved F or W.

TRBJ1-2	TRBV5-6	CASSFGQGLVYGYTF
TRBJ1-2	TRBV4-1	CASSQLRDPKGYTF
TRBJ1-1	TRBV14	CASSQVHGTEAFF
TRBJ1-1	TRBV5-4	CASSPYRGRNTEAFF
TRBJ2-2	TRBV6-5	CASSSPGLGAGELFF
TRBJ2-2	TRBV5-4	CASSLVGPGGTGELFF
TRBJ1-2	TRBV9	CASSARAGPGLNGYTF
TRBJ2-3	TRBV10-3	CAIRSSGQLITDTQYF
TRBJ1-1	TRBV7-6	CASSLGDSNTEAFF
TRBJ1-5	TRBV9	CASSVSSNQPQHF
TRBJ1-1	TRBV5-1	CASSLALGQGVGAFF
TRBJ1-2	TRBV4-3	CASSQEPSYGYTF
TRBJ1-6	TRBV11-2	CASSLWPSAGDSPLHF
TRBJ2-7	TRBV7-9	CASSGAILAGATFPYEQYF
TRBJ2-3	TRBV5-6	CASRGVTDTQYF
TRBJ1-6	TRBV5-1	CASSSGQGARGNSPLHF
TRBJ2-3	TRBV9	CASSPKEGRGDTQYF
TRBJ1-5	TRBV28	CGSGLAPIQPQHF
TRBJ2-2	TRBV6-4	CASSPGRNTGELFF
TRBJ1-5	TRBV7-2	CASSLDGDGYQPQHF
TRBJ1-4	TRBV7-8	CASSLGQGWANEKLFF
TRBJ1-2	TRBV7-9	CASSLGVDRVNYGYTF